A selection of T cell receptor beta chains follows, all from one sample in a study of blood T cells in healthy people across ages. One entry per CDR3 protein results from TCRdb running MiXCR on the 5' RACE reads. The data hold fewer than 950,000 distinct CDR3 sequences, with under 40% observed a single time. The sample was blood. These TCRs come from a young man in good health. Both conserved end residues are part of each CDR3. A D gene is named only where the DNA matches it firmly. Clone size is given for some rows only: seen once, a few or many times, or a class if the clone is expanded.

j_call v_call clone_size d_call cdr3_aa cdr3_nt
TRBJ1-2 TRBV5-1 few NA CASSDYEGHTF TGCGCCAGCAGCGATTACGAGGGCCACACCTTC
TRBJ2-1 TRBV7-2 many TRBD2 CASSFGTSDEQFF TGTGCCAGCAGCTTTGGGACTAGCGATGAGCAGTTCTTC
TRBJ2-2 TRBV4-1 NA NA CASSQNLAGATNTGELFF TGCGCCAGCAGCCAAAATCTGGCAGGGGCTACGAACACCGGGGAGCTGTTTTTT
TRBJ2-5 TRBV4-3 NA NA CASSQTSGVGEQYF TGCGCCAGCAGCCAGACGTCAGGGGTGGGGGAGCAGTACTTC
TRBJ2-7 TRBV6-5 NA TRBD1 CASSPVRDRAYEQYF TGTGCCAGTAGCCCTGTCCGGGACAGGGCCTACGAGCAGTACTTC
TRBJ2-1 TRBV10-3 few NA CAISEQQGIEQFF TGTGCCATCAGTGAGCAACAGGGCATTGAGCAGTTCTTC
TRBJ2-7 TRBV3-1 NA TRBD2 CASSPIAGGYEQYF TGTGCCAGCAGCCCTATAGCGGGGGGCTACGAGCAGTACTTC
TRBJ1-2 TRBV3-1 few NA CASSQASRGWGYGYTF TGTGCCAGCAGCCAAGCATCCAGGGGTTGGGGCTATGGCTACACCTTC
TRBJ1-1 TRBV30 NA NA CAWSPSGSGNTEAFF TGTGCCTGGAGTCCTTCAGGGTCCGGGAACACTGAAGCTTTCTTT
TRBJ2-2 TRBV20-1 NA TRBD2 CSARATSAGELFF TGCAGTGCTAGGGCCACTAGCGCCGGGGAGCTGTTTTTT
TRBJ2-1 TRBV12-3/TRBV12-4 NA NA CASSFRGGSYNEQFF TGTGCCAGCAGTTTTAGGGGGGGCTCCTACAATGAGCAGTTCTTC
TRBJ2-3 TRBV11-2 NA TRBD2 CASSRREAFDTQYF TGTGCCAGCAGCCGACGGGAGGCCTTTGATACGCAGTATTTT
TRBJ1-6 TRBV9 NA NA CASSTRQANSPLHF TGTGCCAGCAGCACCCGACAGGCTAATTCACCCCTCCACTTT
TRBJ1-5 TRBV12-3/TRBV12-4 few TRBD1 CASSLGQGEQPQHF TGTGCCAGCAGTTTAGGACAGGGGGAGCAGCCCCAGCATTTT
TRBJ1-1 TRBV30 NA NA CAWSEANTEAFF TGTGCCTGGAGTGAGGCTAACACTGAAGCTTTCTTT
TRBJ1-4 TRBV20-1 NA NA CSAQLTQRANEKLFF TGCAGTGCCCAGCTCACCCAGAGGGCTAATGAAAAACTGTTTTTT
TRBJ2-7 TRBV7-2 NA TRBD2 CASSSPGLAGGYEQYF TGTGCCAGCAGCTCACCGGGACTAGCGGGGGGCTACGAGCAGTACTTC
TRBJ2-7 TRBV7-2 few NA CASSLDGPAYEQYF TGTGCCAGCAGCTTAGATGGGCCAGCCTACGAGCAGTACTTC
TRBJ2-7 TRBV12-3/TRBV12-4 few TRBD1 CASSGTGGRGYEQYF TGTGCCAGCAGTGGGACAGGGGGCAGGGGTTACGAGCAGTACTTC
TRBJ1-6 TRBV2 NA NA CASESYDSPLHF TGTGCCAGCGAGAGCTATGATTCACCCCTCCACTTT
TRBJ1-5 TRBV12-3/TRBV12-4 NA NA CASSWGTHQPQHF TGTGCCAGCAGTTGGGGGACCCATCAGCCCCAGCATTTT
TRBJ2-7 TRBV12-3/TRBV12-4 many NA CASSSPTGYEQYF TGTGCCAGCAGTTCACCTACAGGGTACGAGCAGTACTTC
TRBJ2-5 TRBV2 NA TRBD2 CASSDPISGGPQETQYF TGTGCCAGCAGTGACCCCATTAGCGGGGGGCCACAAGAGACCCAGTACTTC
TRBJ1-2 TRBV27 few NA CASSLYPVDTNPFGYTF TGTGCCAGCAGTTTATACCCCGTGGACACCAACCCGTTTGGCTACACCTTC
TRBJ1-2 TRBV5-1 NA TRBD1 CASSSWTGENYGYTF TGCGCCAGCAGCTCCTGGACAGGGGAAAACTATGGCTACACCTTC
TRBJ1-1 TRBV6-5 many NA CASSPTGWNTEAFF TGTGCCAGCAGTCCTACAGGGTGGAACACTGAAGCTTTCTTT
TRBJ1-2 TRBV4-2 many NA CASSQGTREYGYTF TGTGCCAGCAGCCAAGGGACCCGGGAGTATGGCTACACCTTC
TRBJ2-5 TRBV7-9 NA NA CASSLDWGGQQETQYF TGTGCCAGCAGCTTAGACTGGGGGGGGCAGCAAGAGACCCAGTACTTC
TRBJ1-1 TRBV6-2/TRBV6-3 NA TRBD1 CASSRRTGLGYTEAFF TGTGCCAGCAGCCGAAGGACAGGGTTGGGGTACACTGAAGCTTTCTTT
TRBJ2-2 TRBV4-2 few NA CASSQVEYTGELFF TGTGCCAGCAGCCAAGTGGAATACACCGGGGAGCTGTTTTTT
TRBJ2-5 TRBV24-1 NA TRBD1 CATSALSGQGQETQYF TGTGCCACCAGTGCCCTGTCGGGACAGGGGCAAGAGACCCAGTACTTC
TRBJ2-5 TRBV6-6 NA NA CASSYSSTGQETQYF TGTGCCAGCAGTTACTCGTCGACAGGTCAAGAGACCCAGTACTTC
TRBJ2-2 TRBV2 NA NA CASKGITSNTGELFF TGTGCCAGCAAGGGGATAACTTCGAACACCGGGGAGCTGTTTTTT
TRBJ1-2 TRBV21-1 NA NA CASSLYRGLYGYTF TGTGCCAGCAGCCTATACAGGGGGCTCTATGGCTACACCTTC
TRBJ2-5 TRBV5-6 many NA CASSYYFRDTKYQETQYF TGTGCCAGCAGCTACTACTTCCGGGACACAAAGTACCAAGAGACCCAGTACTTC
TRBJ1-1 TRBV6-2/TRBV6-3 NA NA CASSLLPTGGAFF TGTGCCAGCAGTTTACTGCCGACAGGAGGAGCTTTCTTT
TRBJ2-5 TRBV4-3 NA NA CASNQEFQETQYF TGCGCCAGCAACCAAGAGTTCCAAGAGACCCAGTACTTC
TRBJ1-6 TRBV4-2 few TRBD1 CASSPDRGLGYNSPLHF TGTGCCAGCAGCCCCGACAGGGGGCTAGGTTATAATTCACCCCTCCACTTT
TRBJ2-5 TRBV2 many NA CASSEGVTGTQYF TGTGCCAGCAGTGAGGGCGTCACAGGGACCCAGTACTTC